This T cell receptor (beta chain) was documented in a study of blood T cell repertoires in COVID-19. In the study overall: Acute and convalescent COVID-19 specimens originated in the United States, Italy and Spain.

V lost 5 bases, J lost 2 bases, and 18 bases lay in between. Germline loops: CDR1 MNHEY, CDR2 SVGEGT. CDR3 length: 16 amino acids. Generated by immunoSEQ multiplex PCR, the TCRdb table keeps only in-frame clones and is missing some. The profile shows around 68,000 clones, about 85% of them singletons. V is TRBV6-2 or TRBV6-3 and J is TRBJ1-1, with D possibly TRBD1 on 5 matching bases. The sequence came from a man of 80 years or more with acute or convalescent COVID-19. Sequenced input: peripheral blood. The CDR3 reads CASSQPGGKRNTEAFF. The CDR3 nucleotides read TGTGCCAGCAGTCAGCCTGGGGGGAAAAGAAACACTGAAGCTTTCTTT.